The text below deals with one TCR beta chain. The record originates from a study of T cell responses to AZD1222 COVID-19 vaccine. TCRdb's copy holds only in-frame clones and misses some; the assay was immunoSEQ multiplex PCR. The data hold 150,000 to 200,000 clones, with just over 90% observed a single time. In germline, CDR1 is SGHDN, CDR2 FVKESK. V lost 3 bases to trimming and J lost 7 bases; unmatched junction nucleotides: 8. This CDR3 has 15 residues. The V call is TRBV14, the J call TRBJ2-2; 7 bases map to TRBD2. This TCR was sampled from an adult in good health. Sequencing was performed on peripheral blood, taken on day 0 of AZD1222 vaccination. The CDR3 nucleotides are TGTGCCAGCAGCCAGCCCGGACTAGGAGGCGGGGAGCTGTTTTTT. This sequence encodes CASSQPGLGGGELFF.